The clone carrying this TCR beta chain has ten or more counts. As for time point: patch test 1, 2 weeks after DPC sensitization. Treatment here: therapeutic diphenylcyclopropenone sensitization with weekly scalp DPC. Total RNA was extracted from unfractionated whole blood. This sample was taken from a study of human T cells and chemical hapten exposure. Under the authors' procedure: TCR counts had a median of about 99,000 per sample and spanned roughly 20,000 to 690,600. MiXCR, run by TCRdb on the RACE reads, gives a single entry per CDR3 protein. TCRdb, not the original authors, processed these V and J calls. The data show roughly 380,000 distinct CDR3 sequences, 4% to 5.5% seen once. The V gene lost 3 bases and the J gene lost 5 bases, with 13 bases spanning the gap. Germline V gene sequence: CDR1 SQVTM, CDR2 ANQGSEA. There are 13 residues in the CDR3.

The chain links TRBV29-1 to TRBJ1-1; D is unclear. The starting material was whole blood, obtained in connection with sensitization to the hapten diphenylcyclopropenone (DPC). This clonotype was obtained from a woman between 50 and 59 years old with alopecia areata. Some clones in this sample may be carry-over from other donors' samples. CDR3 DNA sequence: TGCAGCGTTGAGGGCCCCTCGGGGACTGAAGCTTTCTTT. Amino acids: CSVEGPSGTEAFF.